Following are 17 T cell receptor beta chains from one sample sequenced in a study of cytomegalovirus exposure and HLA in healthy donors. This PCR relied on a set of 60 Vbeta primers and 13 Jbeta primers. Data came from immunoSEQ multiplex PCR; TCRdb stores just in-frame clones and leaves some out. The repertoire holds under 60,000 clones, with 70% to 85% as singletons. The sequenced material came from PBMCs. The receptors come from a woman aged 40 to 50 in good health and CMV-seropositive.

The rearrangement uses TRBV19 and TRBJ2-2; TRBD1 aligns across 10 bases. CDR3 length: 16 residues. With 2 bases clipped from V and 5 bases from J, the junction kept 5 bases outside the gene matches. Germline CDR1 reads LNHDA; CDR2 reads SQIVND (reference sequence). CDR3 region: CASSIRTGGRTGELFF. CDR3 nucleotide sequence: TGTGCCAGTAGTATAAGGACAGGGGGGCGAACCGGGGAGCTGTTTTTT.

The sample holds one count of this clone. The chain combines TRBV6-1 with TRBJ1-2; D gene unclear. Trimming removed 7 bases from V and 6 bases from J, with 18 bases in between. This CDR3 is built from 14 residues. From germline, CDR1 is MNHNS and CDR2 SASEGT. CDR3 residues: CASKGGEETDGYTF. The CDR3 nucleotides are TGTGCCAGCAAGGGAGGAGAGGAAACCGATGGCTACACCTTC.

This chain joins TRBV6-1 and TRBJ1-2, with unresolved D. CDR1 is MNHNS and CDR2 is SASEGT in the germline V gene. V dropped 7 bases and J dropped 2 bases, with 8 bases sitting between them. The length of the CDR3 is 12 residues. CDR3 sequence: CASTPRNYGYTF. The DNA of the CDR3 is TGTGCCAGCACCCCCAGGAACTATGGCTACACCTTC.

The V and J genes are TRBV21-1 and TRBJ1-2; the table's D call, TRBD1, has no DNA check behind it. TRBV21-1 is a pseudogene segment. This CDR3 region has 17 residues. The CDR3 reads CASSKGAEGALHYGYTF. CDR3 DNA: TGTGCCAGCAGCAAAGGAGCGGAGGGGGCCTTGCACTATGGCTACACCTTC.

V is TRBV19 and J is TRBJ2-7; 9 nucleotides agree with TRBD2. Germline values: CDR1 LNHDA, CDR2 SQIVND (reference sequence). V was clipped by 3 bases and J by 6 bases; unmatched bases: 9. The CDR3 covers 15 residues. The CDR3 DNA reads as TGTGCCAGTAGTATCCAACCGGGACTAGCCCTCGAGCAGTACTTC. This translates into CASSIQPGLALEQYF.

This chain links TRBV10-2 with TRBJ1-6; 7 bases fit TRBD1. With 6 bases clipped from V and 9 bases from J, the junction kept 17 bases outside the gene matches. Germline loops: CDR1 WSHSY, CDR2 SAAADI. This CDR3 has 17 residues. The CDR3 reads CASSRGIVRQGGSPLHF. The DNA for the CDR3 is TGCGCCAGCAGCCGAGGCATTGTGCGACAGGGTGGTTCACCCCTCCACTTT.

The chain links TRBV7-9 to TRBJ1-1, with a possible D match to TRBD1 (6 bases). This CDR3 has 15 amino acids. The germline V and J ends were trimmed by 5 bases and 1 base, with 14 bases remaining between them. CDR1 is SEHNR and CDR2 is FQNEAQ in the germline V gene (reference sequence). CDR3 protein: CASSQMDSPNTEAFF. In DNA, the CDR3 is TGTGCCAGCAGCCAAATGGACAGCCCGAACACTGAAGCTTTCTTT.

The chain uses TRBV5-1 and TRBJ1-5; TRBD1 matches at 9 bases. The germline V gene encodes CDR1 SGHRS and CDR2 YFSETQ. J gave up 2 bases and V 2 bases, and 2 bases lay outside the gene matches. The CDR3 is made up of 15 amino acids. The CDR3 region has the DNA TGCGCCAGCAGCTTAGGGACAGGGCGCAATCAGCCCCAGCATTTT. Translation: CASSLGTGRNQPQHF.

The V gene is TRBV6-5, the J gene TRBJ2-3; maybe TRBD2 (6 bases). V was clipped by 6 bases and J by 4 bases, with 17 bases between them. The CDR3 has 15 residues. Looked up from germline, CDR1 is MNHEY and CDR2 is SVGAGI. CDR3 protein: CASSLRASEADTQYF. The CDR3 nucleotides are TGTGCCAGCAGCCTTAGGGCTAGCGAGGCAGATACGCAGTATTTT.

The J gene is TRBJ1-2, the V gene TRBV6-6; D gene uncertain. Germline CDR1 MNHNY, CDR2 SVGAGI (reference sequence). CDR3 size: 15 residues. The V and J ends lost 2 bases and 8 bases respectively, with 18 bases between them. CDR3 region: CASSYTRGPGLGYTF. Here the CDR3 DNA reads TGTGCCAGCAGTTACACGCGAGGTCCGGGTTTGGGCTACACCTTC.

This chain joins TRBV5-4 and TRBJ2-1; the D is unclear. The germline V and J ends were trimmed by 0 bases and 6 bases, with 10 bases remaining between them. CDR3 length: 14 residues. From germline, CDR1 is SGHNT and CDR2 YYREEE (reference sequence). In DNA form, the CDR3 reads TGTGCCAGCAGCTTGGGGGTAGCCCTCAATGAGCAGTTCTTC. It codes for CASSLGVALNEQFF. Supplemented by reference TRBV5-4 and TRBJ2-1, the full variable domain reads ETGVTQSPTHLIKTRGQQVTLRCSSQSGHNTVSWYQQALGQGPQFIFQYYREEENGRGNFPPRFSGLQFPNYSSELNVNALELDDSALYLCASSLGVALNEQFFGPGTRLTVL.

V is TRBV5-1 and J is TRBJ1-1, with 8 nucleotides matching TRBD1. The V gene end was trimmed by 0 bases and the J gene end by 5 bases; junction bases not matched to a gene: 3. Germline V lookup: CDR1 SGHRS, CDR2 YFSETQ. This CDR3 comprises 14 residues. CDR3 in DNA: TGCGCCAGCAGCTTGGAACAGGGGGGGACTGAAGCTTTCTTT. Amino acids: CASSLEQGGTEAFF.

The chain employs TRBV6-1 and TRBJ2-2; TRBD1 matches at 11 bases. From germline, CDR1 is MNHNS and CDR2 SASEGT. The CDR3 is 15 residues long. V shed 3 bases, J shed 6 bases, and the junction held 3 bases outside the gene matches. The DNA of the CDR3 is TGTGCCAGCAGTGAGCCGGGACAGGGGGCCGGGGAGCTGTTTTTT. The encoded protein is CASSEPGQGAGELFF.

A single count supports this clone. The V and J genes are TRBV7-2 and TRBJ1-2; 9 bases agree with TRBD1. This CDR3 has 15 residues. Germline trimming cut 0 bases from V and 3 bases from J; bases unmatched to any gene: 2. Germline V gene data show CDR1 as SGHTA and CDR2 as FQGNSA. The CDR3 DNA is TGTGCCAGCAGCTTAGCACAGGGGGCGCACTATGGCTACACCTTC. Amino acids: CASSLAQGAHYGYTF.

V gene TRBV11-2 combines with J gene TRBJ1-5; D is possibly TRBD1 (6 bases). Per the germline V gene, CDR1 is SGHAT and CDR2 is FQNNGV. The V gene lost 1 base and the J gene lost 7 bases, with 11 bases spanning the gap. The CDR3 length is 14 residues. CDR3 coding DNA: TGTGCCAGCAGCTTAGGGGGGGGCCGACAGCCCCAGCATTTT. It translates to CASSLGGGRQPQHF.

The CDR3 loop reads CASSDPSGYGYTF. The CDR3 DNA reads as TGTGCCAGCAGTGATCCTTCGGGGTATGGCTACACCTTC. V is TRBV2 and J is TRBJ1-2; D is unclear. Germline V gene data show CDR1 as SNHLY and CDR2 as FYNNEI. V was trimmed by 3 bases and J by 5 bases, leaving 10 bases between them. The CDR3 is 13 residues long.

The chain recombines TRBV9 with TRBJ2-1, with TRBD2 matching 10 bases. CDR3 size: 18 residues. V lost 0 bases, J lost 9 bases, and 15 bases stayed unmatched. Germline assignment: CDR1 SGDLS and CDR2 YYNGEE. CDR3 bases: TGTGCCAGCAGCGTAGCTCCCCCTCTAGCGGGGGTCCCGGGTGAGCAGTTCTTC. Residues: CASSVAPPLAGVPGEQFF.